This paragraph covers one TCR beta chain sequence. Its antigen is still unknown. The sample originates from a study of T cells in Graves' hyperthyroidism and ophthalmopathy. Study in general: Any treatment followed the collection of peripheral blood at initial diagnosis.

Researchers took RNA transcripts and amplified the TCR beta CDR3 regions from them. RT-PCR in the first round (using the HTBI primer set) targeted the TCR CDR3. TCRdb redid the calling of the multiplex PCR reads with MiXCR, one entry per CDR3 protein. The sample comprises around 380,000 distinct CDR3 sequences, roughly 14% of which are singletons, and around 20% rests with the top ten. Thyroid ultrasound, orbital computed tomography, clinical symptoms, and serum thyroxine and TRAb underpinned diagnoses. CDR3 length: 14 amino acids. Per germline, CDR1 SGHVS and CDR2 FNYEAQ. V gave up 1 base and J gave up 6 bases, with 9 bases separating them. Regarding the study as a whole: In validation, the model predicted ophthalmopathy. These predictions came a median roughly 7.1 months before onset. Stable hyperthyroidism was separated from ophthalmopathy by a model based on 13 V-J features.

The TCR sequence derives from a man aged 25-45 years with Graves' hyperthyroidism that later progressed to Graves' ophthalmopathy. The material sequenced was blood. The gene calls are TRBV7-6 and TRBJ2-2; unclear D gene. The DNA of the CDR3 is TGTGCCAGCAGCTTAGTTGCGAGGCCCGGGGAGCTGTTTTTT. It specifies CASSLVARPGELFF.